Presented here are 30 T cell receptor beta chains from one specimen sequenced in a study of blood T cell repertoires in COVID-19 (dated by TCRdb to the early 2020s). Library construction relied on the immunoSEQ multiplex PCR assay. The table comes from immuneACCESS by way of TCRdb, which keeps in-frame sequences with V and J called. Part of the clones is missing from these tables; in studies checked, under half for an unresolved V gene and the rest for unknown reasons. This sample is represented by roughly 260,000 clones; around 90% of them were singletons. The ten largest clones capture approximately 4.3% of the sample. Sequencing was carried out using peripheral blood. The receptors were gathered from a man aged 55 to 70 who had recovered from COVID-19.

The CDR3 protein is CASSLGTDYTEAFF. The CDR3, as DNA: TGCGCCAGCAGCTTGGGGACAGATTACACTGAAGCTTTCTTT. The rearrangement links TRBV5-1 to TRBJ1-1; D possibly corresponds to TRBD1 (6 bases). Germline CDR1 is SGHRS and CDR2 is YFSETQ. The CDR3 sequence is 14 residues long. V gave up 0 bases and J gave up 3 bases, with 9 bases separating them.

The chain joins TRBV7-2 to TRBJ1-6; TRBD1 matches at 8 bases. The CDR3 consists of 14 residues. Germline-derived CDR1 and CDR2 are SGHTA and FQGNSA. V dropped 5 bases and J dropped 9; count of bases not matched to a gene: 6. The CDR3 protein is CASSPRTGPSPLHF. Here the CDR3 DNA reads TGTGCCAGCAGCCCTCGGACAGGGCCTTCACCCCTCCACTTT.

V is TRBV27 and J is TRBJ1-2; D remains ambiguous. Looked up from germline, CDR1 is MNHEY and CDR2 is SMNVEV (reference sequence). V was clipped by 2 bases and J by 1 base, with 5 bases between them. The CDR3 spans 13 residues. This CDR3 reads CASSLRFNYGYTF. CDR3 in DNA: TGTGCCAGCAGTTTACGGTTTAACTATGGCTACACCTTC.

A single count supports this clone. The V call is TRBV5-1, the J call TRBJ1-3, with a tentative D call TRBD1 (5 bases). This CDR3 region has 14 residues. The V gene's germline CDR1 is SGHRS and CDR2 YFSETQ. V was trimmed by 3 bases and J by 4 bases, leaving 11 bases between them. The CDR3 loop is CASSSGLEGNTIYF. For the CDR3, the DNA is TGCGCCAGCAGCTCAGGGTTGGAGGGAAACACCATATATTTT. The full variable domain, rest sourced from reference TRBV5-1 and TRBJ1-3, is KAGVTQTPRYLIKTRGQQVTLSCSPISGHRSVSWYQQTPGQGLQFLFEYFSETQRNKGNFPGRFSGRQFSNSRSEMNVSTLELGDSALYLCASSSGLEGNTIYFGEGSWLTVV.

The chain links TRBV21-1 to TRBJ2-5; TRBD1, the table's D call, was not compared with the DNA. TRBV21-1 constitutes a pseudogene. The CDR3 sequence is 15 residues long. As DNA, the CDR3 is TGTGCCAGCAGCAAAGGGGGACAGCTCCCAGAGACCCAGTACTTC. This codes for CASSKGGQLPETQYF.

The rearrangement links TRBV5-6 to TRBJ1-3; 9 bases fit TRBD1. V shed 4 bases, J shed 0 bases, and the junction held 8 bases outside the gene matches. In germline, CDR1 is SGHDT, CDR2 YYEEEE. This CDR3 contains 17 residues. CDR3 nucleotides: TGTGCCAGCAGCACCGGGACAGGGATCTTCTCTGGAAACACCATATATTTT. Protein product: CASSTGTGIFSGNTIYF.

The V gene is TRBV3-1 (or the pseudogene TRBV3-2), the J gene TRBJ2-7; D is possibly TRBD1 (6 bases). Trimming removed 4 bases from V and 1 base from J, with 14 bases in between. Germline CDR1 LGHDT, CDR2 YNNKEL (reference sequence). The CDR3 has 15 residues. CDR3 amino acids: CASSPGRQASYEQYF. CDR3 DNA sequence: TGTGCCAGCAGCCCAGGCAGACAGGCGTCCTACGAGCAGTACTTC.

The V and J genes are TRBV5-6 and TRBJ2-7, with 7 bases fitting TRBD1. With V trimmed by 4 bases and J by 3 bases, 10 bases remained unmatched. From germline, CDR1 is SGHDT and CDR2 YYEEEE. The CDR3 runs 15 residues. The CDR3 loop is CASSPHPQGSYEQYF. CDR3 nucleotide sequence: TGTGCCAGCAGCCCGCATCCACAGGGGAGCTACGAGCAGTACTTC.

V and J are TRBV9 and TRBJ1-4, with 8 bases identical to TRBD1. The J segment lost 2 bases and the V segment lost 4 bases, leaving 4 bases of the junction unmatched. Per germline, CDR1 SGDLS and CDR2 YYNGEE. The CDR3 is 15 residues long. CDR3: CASSPQGATNEKLFF. Written as DNA, the CDR3 is TGTGCCAGCAGCCCTCAGGGGGCTACTAATGAAAAACTGTTTTTT. Supplemented by reference TRBV9 and TRBJ1-4, the full variable domain reads DSGVTQTPKHLITATGQRVTLRCSPRSGDLSVYWYQQSLDQGLQFLIQYYNGEERAKGNILERFSAQQFPDLHSELNLSSLELGDSALYFCASSPQGATNEKLFFGSGTQLSVL.

The chain has TRBV29-1 and TRBJ2-3, with TRBD1 matching 10 bases. Germline loops: CDR1 SQVTM, CDR2 ANQGSEA. Unmatched junction bases numbered 2, after V lost 6 bases and J lost 2 bases. The CDR3 covers 13 residues. CDR3 coding DNA: TGCAGCGTAGGGACAGGGGTCACAGATACGCAGTATTTT. Amino acids: CSVGTGVTDTQYF.

This chain connects TRBV9 to TRBJ1-2; maybe TRBD1 (6 bases). Between the trimmed V and J ends, which lost 4 bases and 5 bases, there was a span of 21 bases. Germline V gives CDR1 SGDLS, CDR2 YYNGEE. The CDR3 loop spans 16 amino acids. CDR3 in amino acids: CASSFGRQGRLYGYTF. The CDR3 DNA sequence: TGTGCCAGCAGCTTCGGACGTCAGGGGCGATTATATGGCTACACCTTC.

CDR3 protein: CASSLQGAVTGELFF. CDR3 nucleotides: TGTGCCAGCAGCCTCCAGGGGGCGGTAACCGGGGAGCTGTTTTTT. The chain combines TRBV7-3 with TRBJ2-2; the match to TRBD1 covers 8 bases. V lost 5 bases and J lost 5; bases outside the gene matches: 7. Germline V CDR1 and CDR2: SGHTA, FQGTGA. There are 15 residues in the CDR3.

The chain recombines TRBV5-1 with TRBJ2-7; the match to TRBD1 covers 12 bases. Germline trimming cut 0 bases from V and 8 bases from J; bases unmatched to any gene: 6. Germline CDR1 reads SGHRS; CDR2 reads YFSETQ. The CDR3 has 15 residues. CDR3 sequence reads: CASSLDPGQGAKQYF. The CDR3, as DNA: TGCGCCAGCAGCTTGGACCCGGGACAGGGGGCCAAGCAGTACTTC.

V is TRBV18 and J is TRBJ2-5; maybe TRBD1 (5 bases). This CDR3 contains 14 residues. Germline values: CDR1 KGHSH, CDR2 LQKENI. V lost 0 bases to trimming and J lost 7 bases, with 12 bases between them. The CDR3 nucleotides are TGTGCCAGCTCACCACCGCGCCAGCAGGGGACCCAGTACTTC. Translated: CASSPPRQQGTQYF.

The chain links TRBV5-4 to TRBJ2-6; tentative D call: TRBD2 (6 bases). Trimming shortened V by 4 bases and J by 1 base, and 18 bases separated the two germline ends. Germline CDR1 and CDR2: SGHNT and YYREEE (reference sequence). The length of the CDR3 is 18 residues. CDR3 sequence: CASSKPGLPLSGANVLTF. The CDR3 coding sequence is TGTGCCAGCAGCAAACCGGGACTTCCTTTGTCTGGGGCCAACGTCCTGACTTTC.

CDR3 residues: CASSYSAGSGVEQYF. CDR3 coding DNA: TGTGCCAGCAGTTACTCGGCAGGGTCCGGAGTGGAGCAGTACTTC. V is TRBV6-5 and J is TRBJ2-7, with TRBD1 as a possible D gene (5 bases). Trimming removed 0 bases at V and 7 bases at J, with 16 bases between. The germline gives CDR1 MNHEY, CDR2 SVGAGI. The CDR3 totals 15 residues.

V and J are TRBV24-1 and TRBJ2-5; 7 nucleotides line up with TRBD1. The V segment lost 0 bases and the J segment 7 bases; nucleotides outside the gene matches: 7. Germline assignment: CDR1 KGHDR and CDR2 SFDVKD. This CDR3 comprises 15 residues. The CDR3 loop is CATSDLRDSEATQYF. CDR3 DNA sequence: TGTGCCACCAGTGATTTGCGGGACAGCGAGGCGACCCAGTACTTC.

The V gene is TRBV5-4, the J gene TRBJ1-1; TRBD1 matches 7 bases. Germline V gene lookup returns CDR1 SGHNT and CDR2 YYREEE (reference sequence). The CDR3 length is 14 residues. The V and J ends lost 2 bases and 2 bases, in that order; junction bases with no gene match: 3. As DNA, the CDR3 is TGTGCCAGCAGCTTACAGGGGATTAACACTGAAGCTTTCTTT. This sequence encodes CASSLQGINTEAFF.

The chain employs TRBV25-1 and TRBJ1-1; 8 nucleotides align to TRBD1. With V trimmed by 2 bases and J by 0 bases, 11 bases remained unmatched. The CDR3 has 18 amino acids. Germline V lookup: CDR1 MGHDK, CDR2 SYGVNS. The CDR3 region is CASSEGAGGNHLNTEAFF. CDR3 bases: TGTGCCAGCAGTGAAGGCGCAGGGGGCAATCATTTGAACACTGAAGCTTTCTTT.

The rearrangement joins TRBV7-2 to TRBJ1-2, with D unclear. This CDR3 is 15 amino acids long. Trimming removed 4 bases at V and 2 bases at J, with 14 bases between. Germline V lookup: CDR1 SGHTA, CDR2 FQGNSA. The CDR3 loop reads CASSSAGQVNYGYTF. The CDR3 bases are TGTGCCAGCAGCTCTGCTGGTCAGGTAAACTATGGCTACACCTTC.

The J gene is TRBJ1-2, the V gene TRBV27; weak D call: TRBD1 (5 bases). Germline V gene lookup returns CDR1 MNHEY and CDR2 SMNVEV (reference sequence). With 8 bases removed from V and 10 bases from J, the gap between germline ends came to 20 bases. This CDR3 region has 13 residues. This CDR3 reads CASRTTLFNDYTF. DNA for the CDR3: TGTGCCAGCCGGACAACTCTATTCAATGACTACACCTTC.

In this sample, this clone turned up a few times. The chain employs TRBV29-1 and TRBJ2-2; 14 nucleotides agree with TRBD2. Germline V gives CDR1 SQVTM, CDR2 ANQGSEA. The CDR3 has 16 amino acids. V trimming: 7 bases; J trimming: 6 bases; junction bases outside the gene matches: 10. The CDR3 is CSARLAGGSVSGELFF. DNA for the CDR3: TGCAGCGCCCGACTAGCGGGGGGGAGTGTGTCCGGGGAGCTGTTTTTT.

This rearrangement joins TRBV19 to TRBJ1-4; 11 positions match TRBD1. This CDR3 contains 14 residues. J lost 7 bases, V lost 10 bases, and 8 bases had no gene match. CDR1 and CDR2 (germline): LNHDA, SQIVND (reference sequence). CDR3 protein: CATTRTGGREKLFF. DNA of the CDR3: TGTGCCACCACCCGGACAGGGGGCCGTGAAAAACTGTTTTTT.

This sequence joins TRBV3-1 (or the pseudogene TRBV3-2) and TRBJ2-7; TRBD1 matches 8 bases. J was trimmed by 0 bases and V by 5 bases; bases with no gene match: 6. Per germline, CDR1 LGHDT and CDR2 YNNKEL (reference sequence). This CDR3 is built from 15 residues. CDR3 residues: CASSSPGQASYEQYF. The CDR3 DNA follows: TGTGCCAGCAGCTCCCCGGGACAGGCCTCCTACGAGCAGTACTTC.

The chain couples TRBV5-1 to TRBJ2-6, with D possibly matching TRBD2 (5 bases). Trimming stripped 4 bases from V and 0 bases from J, with 11 bases between. The CDR3 spans 16 residues. CDR1 and CDR2 from the germline V gene are SGHRS and YFSETQ. In DNA, the CDR3 is TGCGCCAGCAGCCCTTCGGGGAGCTCTGGGGCCAACGTCCTGACTTTC. Translated, it gives CASSPSGSSGANVLTF.

This chain uses TRBV29-1 with TRBJ2-3; 9 positions agree with TRBD2. The V and J ends lost 7 bases and 1 base, in that order; junction bases with no gene match: 9. This CDR3 contains 15 residues. From germline, CDR1 is SQVTM and CDR2 ANQGSEA. The CDR3 bases are TGCAGCGCCACTGCAATAGCGGGGGGCACAGATACGCAGTATTTT. Translating gives CSATAIAGGTDTQYF.

The sample holds a few counts of this clone. Other nucleotide sequences from this sample produce the same CDR3. The rearrangement joins TRBV5-1 to TRBJ2-2, with D maybe TRBD1 (6 bases). In germline, CDR1 is SGHRS, CDR2 YFSETQ. This CDR3 region has 15 residues. V was shortened by 3 bases and J by 1 base, with 10 bases between the two germline ends. The DNA for the CDR3 is TGCGCCAGCAGCTCAGGACAGAGGAACACCGGGGAGCTGTTTTTT. It is translated as CASSSGQRNTGELFF.

The chain links TRBV2 to TRBJ1-2; 9 nucleotides align to TRBD1. The J segment lost 4 bases and the V segment lost 3 bases, leaving 6 bases of the junction unmatched. There are 15 residues in the CDR3. Germline loops: CDR1 SNHLY, CDR2 FYNNEI. The CDR3 DNA reads as TGTGCCAGCAGTGAGGGGACAGGGCCTAGCTATGGCTACACCTTC. Its protein product is CASSEGTGPSYGYTF.

This rearrangement joins TRBV3-1 (or the pseudogene TRBV3-2) to TRBJ1-6; the match to TRBD1 covers 9 bases. The junction had 11 bases not matched to a gene; V was cut back by 4 bases and J by 7 bases. Germline V gene data show CDR1 as LGHDT and CDR2 as YNNKEL (reference sequence). This CDR3 region has 17 residues. The DNA of the CDR3 is TGTGCCAGCAGCCCCCTAGGGGGGACAGGGCCGAATTCACCCCTCCACTTT. Its protein product is CASSPLGGTGPNSPLHF.

The chain uses TRBV9 and TRBJ1-2; D call uncertain. CDR1 is SGDLS and CDR2 is YYNGEE in the germline V gene. The germline V and J ends were trimmed by 0 bases and 0 bases, with 6 bases remaining between them. The CDR3 runs to 14 residues. Here the CDR3 reads CASSVGLANYGYTF. CDR3 bases: TGTGCCAGCAGCGTAGGGCTAGCTAACTATGGCTACACCTTC. The whole variable domain, filled in from reference TRBV9 and TRBJ1-2, reads DSGVTQTPKHLITATGQRVTLRCSPRSGDLSVYWYQQSLDQGLQFLIQYYNGEERAKGNILERFSAQQFPDLHSELNLSSLELGDSALYFCASSVGLANYGYTFGSGTRLTVV.